The rows below give T cell receptor beta chains drawn from one sample of a study of blood T cells in healthy people across ages. TCRdb re-called the 5' RACE reads through MiXCR, storing one row per CDR3 protein. The repertoire holds about 680,000 distinct CDR3 sequences, about 52% seen once, with under 35% in the top ten. Material: blood. The receptors originated from a woman aged 55-69 years in good health. Each CDR3 is given without its conserved first and last residue. The order of the fields is V gene, J gene, CDR3 protein.

>TRBV6-5|TRBJ2-6
ASSWLVANVLT
>TRBV20-1|TRBJ1-5
SARVSNQPQH
>TRBV12-3/TRBV12-4|TRBJ2-3
ASRRLAGVDVQY
>TRBV20-1|TRBJ1-6
SARANMGSWNSPLH
>TRBV5-8|TRBJ1-2
ASSSGQQNYGYT
>TRBV21-1|TRBJ2-6
ASSKALQGNGANVLT
>TRBV20-1|TRBJ1-2
SARDARDISGYT
>TRBV27|TRBJ2-5
ASSLRVGETQY
>TRBV14|TRBJ2-3
ASSLNRDGDTQY
>TRBV7-2|TRBJ2-7
ASSLAAGGAHEQY
>TRBV28|TRBJ2-5
ASMTPETQY
>TRBV25-1|TRBJ2-2
ASSAGTDLTGELF
>TRBV29-1|TRBJ2-5
SAPGLAGLNNEQY
>TRBV6-5|TRBJ1-1
ASSPNFSKAF
>TRBV28|TRBJ2-7
ASSSQSSGSRRPYEQY
>TRBV7-6|TRBJ2-1
ASSRPESSYNEQF
>TRBV20-1|.
SAVAEPVETQY
>TRBV27|TRBJ2-4
ASSLLAGGASKNIQY
>TRBV20-1|TRBJ2-5
SALAPGTETQY
>TRBV29-1|TRBJ2-1
SVGTSGRGNEQF
>TRBV9|TRBJ2-1
ASSLTLGGPTADEQF
>TRBV5-1|TRBJ1-4
ASSLGTDIDEKLF
>TRBV7-9|TRBJ2-3
ASSAGTTLTDTQY
>TRBV20-1|TRBJ2-1
SANGHRLKDPF
>TRBV29-1|TRBJ2-3
SVDRDTDTQY
>TRBV7-2|TRBJ2-2
ASSDYSNTGELF
>TRBV20-1|TRBJ1-4
SAHPGTTNEKLF
>TRBV5-5|TRBJ2-1
ASNPGLTGVMNEQF
>TRBV6-1|TRBJ2-6
ASNRQGERSGANVLT
>TRBV7-9|TRBJ2-5
ASSPIAETQY
>TRBV5-1|TRBJ2-7
ASSSYGLAGGEQY
>TRBV7-9|TRBJ2-7
ASSLFAGGLGEQY
>TRBV6-2/TRBV6-3|TRBJ2-2
ASSYPGGLGTGELF
>TRBV7-2|TRBJ2-2
ASSRLADTGELF
>TRBV5-6|TRBJ2-7
ASSFGRDSYEQY
>TRBV28|TRBJ1-1
ASSALLGTEAF
>TRBV7-2|TRBJ2-3
ASGLGGSTDTQY
>TRBV25-1|TRBJ2-7
ASSELLADPYEQY
>TRBV5-1|TRBJ2-5
ASTHRGWRETQY
>TRBV5-1|TRBJ2-3
ASQRTSGSDTQY
>TRBV27|TRBJ2-4
ATRPLGTENIQY